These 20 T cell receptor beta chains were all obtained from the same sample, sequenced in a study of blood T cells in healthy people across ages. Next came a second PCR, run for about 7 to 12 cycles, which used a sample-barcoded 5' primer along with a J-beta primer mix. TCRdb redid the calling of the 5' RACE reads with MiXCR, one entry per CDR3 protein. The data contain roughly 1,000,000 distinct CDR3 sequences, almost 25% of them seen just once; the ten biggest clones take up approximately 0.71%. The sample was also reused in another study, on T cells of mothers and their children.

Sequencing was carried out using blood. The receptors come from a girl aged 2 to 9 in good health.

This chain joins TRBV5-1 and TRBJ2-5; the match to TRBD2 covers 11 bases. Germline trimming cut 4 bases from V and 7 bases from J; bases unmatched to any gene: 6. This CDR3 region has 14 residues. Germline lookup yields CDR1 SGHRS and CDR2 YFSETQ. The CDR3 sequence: CASSPTSGIATQYF. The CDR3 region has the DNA TGCGCCAGCAGCCCGACTAGCGGGATTGCGACCCAGTACTTC.

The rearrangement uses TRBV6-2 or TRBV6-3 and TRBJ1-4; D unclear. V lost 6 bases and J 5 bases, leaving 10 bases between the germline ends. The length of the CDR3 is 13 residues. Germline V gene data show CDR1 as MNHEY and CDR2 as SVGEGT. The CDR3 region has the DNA TGTGCCAGCAGCGACGTCCTCAATGAAAAACTGTTTTTT. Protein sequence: CASSDVLNEKLFF.

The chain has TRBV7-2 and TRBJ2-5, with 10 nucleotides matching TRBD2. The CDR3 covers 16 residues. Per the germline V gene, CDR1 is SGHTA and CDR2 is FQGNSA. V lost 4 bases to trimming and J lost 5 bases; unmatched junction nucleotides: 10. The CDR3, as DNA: TGTGCCAGCAGCTATACTTACGGGACTAGCGAGGAGACCCAGTACTTC. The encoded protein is CASSYTYGTSEETQYF.

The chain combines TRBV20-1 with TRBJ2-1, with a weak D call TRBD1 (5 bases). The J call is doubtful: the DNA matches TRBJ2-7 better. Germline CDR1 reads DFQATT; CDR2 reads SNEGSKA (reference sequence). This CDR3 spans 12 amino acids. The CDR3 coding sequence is TGCAGTGCTAGAGAATCAGGGCTCGAGCAGTACTTC. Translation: CSARESGLEQYF.

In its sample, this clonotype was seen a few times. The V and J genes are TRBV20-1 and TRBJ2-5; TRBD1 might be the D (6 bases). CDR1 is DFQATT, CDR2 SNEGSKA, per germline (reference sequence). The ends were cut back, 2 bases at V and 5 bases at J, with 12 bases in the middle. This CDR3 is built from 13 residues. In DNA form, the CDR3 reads TGCAGTGCTAGATCGACAGGTTTGGAGACCCAGTACTTC. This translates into CSARSTGLETQYF.

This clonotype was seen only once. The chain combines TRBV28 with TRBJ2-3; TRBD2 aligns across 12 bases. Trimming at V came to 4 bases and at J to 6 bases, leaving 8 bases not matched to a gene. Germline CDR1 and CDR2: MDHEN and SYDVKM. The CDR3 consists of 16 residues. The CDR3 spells CASSSRLAGVADTQYF. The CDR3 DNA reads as TGTGCCAGCAGTTCTCGACTAGCGGGAGTAGCGGATACGCAGTATTTT.

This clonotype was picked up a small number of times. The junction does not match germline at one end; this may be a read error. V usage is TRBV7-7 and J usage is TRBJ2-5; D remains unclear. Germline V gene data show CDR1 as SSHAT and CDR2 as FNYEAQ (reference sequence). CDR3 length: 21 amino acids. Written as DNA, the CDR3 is TGTGCTAGCAGCCAGAATACTCTATTCATCCAGACCGCACTCAGCCAAGAGACCCAGTACTTC. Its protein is CASSQNTLFIQTALSQETQYF.

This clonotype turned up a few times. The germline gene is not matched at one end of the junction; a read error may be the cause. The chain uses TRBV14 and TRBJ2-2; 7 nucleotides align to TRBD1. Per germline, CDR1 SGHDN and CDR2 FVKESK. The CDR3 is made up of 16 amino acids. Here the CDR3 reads CASSQAGTANTGELFF. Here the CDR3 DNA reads TGTGCCAGCAGTCAAGCCGGGACAGCGAACACCGGGGAGCTGTTTTTT.

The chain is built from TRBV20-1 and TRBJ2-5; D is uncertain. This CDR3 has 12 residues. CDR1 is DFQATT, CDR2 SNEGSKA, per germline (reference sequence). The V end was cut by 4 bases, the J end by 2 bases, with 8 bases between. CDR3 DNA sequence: TGCAGTGCTAAGGCGATTCAAGAGACCCAGTACTTC. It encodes CSAKAIQETQYF.

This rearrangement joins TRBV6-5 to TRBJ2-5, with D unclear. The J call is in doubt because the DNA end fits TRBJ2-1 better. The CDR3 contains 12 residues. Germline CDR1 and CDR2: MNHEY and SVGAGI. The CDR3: CASSYSANEQFF. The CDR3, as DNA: TGTGCCAGCAGTTACAGCGCAAATGAGCAGTTCTTC.

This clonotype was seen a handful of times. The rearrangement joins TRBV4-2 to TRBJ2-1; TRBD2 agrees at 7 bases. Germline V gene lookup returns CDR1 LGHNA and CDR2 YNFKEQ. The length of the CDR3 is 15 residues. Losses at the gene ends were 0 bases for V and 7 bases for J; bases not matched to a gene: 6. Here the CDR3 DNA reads TGTGCCAGCAGCCAAGAGGGAGGGGCCGTAAATGAGCAGTTCTTC. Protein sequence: CASSQEGGAVNEQFF.

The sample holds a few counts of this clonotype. CDR3 in amino acids: CSARQYSTDTQYF. CDR3 DNA: TGCAGTGCTCGGCAATATAGCACAGATACGCAGTATTTT. The chain employs TRBV20-1 and TRBJ2-3, with D hard to call. The CDR3 contains 13 residues. Trimming took off 5 bases at V and 0 bases at J, with 9 bases between the two ends. Germline V gene data show CDR1 as DFQATT and CDR2 as SNEGSKA (reference sequence).

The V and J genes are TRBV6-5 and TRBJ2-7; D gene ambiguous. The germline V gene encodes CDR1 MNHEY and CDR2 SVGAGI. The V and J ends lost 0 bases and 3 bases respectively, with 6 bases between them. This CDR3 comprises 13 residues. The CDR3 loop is CASSYSKNYEQYF. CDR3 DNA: TGTGCCAGCAGTTACTCGAAGAACTACGAGCAGTACTTC.

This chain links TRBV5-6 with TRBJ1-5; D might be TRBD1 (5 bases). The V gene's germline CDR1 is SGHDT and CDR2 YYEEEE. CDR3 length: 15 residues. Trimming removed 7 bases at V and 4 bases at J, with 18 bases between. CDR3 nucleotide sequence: TGTGCCAGCTCACTGGGAGCAGGGCCAAATCAGCCCCAGCATTTT. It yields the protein CASSLGAGPNQPQHF.

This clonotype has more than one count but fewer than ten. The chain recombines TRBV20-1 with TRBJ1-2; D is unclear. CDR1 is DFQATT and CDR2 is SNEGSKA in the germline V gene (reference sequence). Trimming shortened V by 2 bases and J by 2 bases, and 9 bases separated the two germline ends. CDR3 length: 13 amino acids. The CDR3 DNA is TGCAGTGCTAGATCCCCCGACAACTATGGCTACACCTTC. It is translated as CSARSPDNYGYTF.

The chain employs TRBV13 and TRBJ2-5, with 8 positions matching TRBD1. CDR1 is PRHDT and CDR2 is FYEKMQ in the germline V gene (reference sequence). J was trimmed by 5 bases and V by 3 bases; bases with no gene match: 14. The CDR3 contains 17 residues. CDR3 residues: CASSFRGGQVEGETQYF. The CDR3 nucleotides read TGTGCCAGCAGCTTCCGAGGGGGACAGGTCGAAGGGGAGACCCAGTACTTC.

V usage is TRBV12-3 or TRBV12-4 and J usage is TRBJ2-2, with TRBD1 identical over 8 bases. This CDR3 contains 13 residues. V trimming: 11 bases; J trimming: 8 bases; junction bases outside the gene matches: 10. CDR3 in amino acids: CAGKTGATGELFF. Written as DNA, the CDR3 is TGTGCCGGAAAGACAGGGGCAACAGGGGAGCTGTTTTTT.

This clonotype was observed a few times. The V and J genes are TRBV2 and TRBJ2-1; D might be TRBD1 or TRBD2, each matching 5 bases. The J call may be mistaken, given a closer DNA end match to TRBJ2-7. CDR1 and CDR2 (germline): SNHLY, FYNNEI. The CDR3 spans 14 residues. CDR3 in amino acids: CASDGDESSYEQYF. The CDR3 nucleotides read TGTGCCAGCGACGGGGACGAGAGCTCCTACGAGCAGTACTTC.

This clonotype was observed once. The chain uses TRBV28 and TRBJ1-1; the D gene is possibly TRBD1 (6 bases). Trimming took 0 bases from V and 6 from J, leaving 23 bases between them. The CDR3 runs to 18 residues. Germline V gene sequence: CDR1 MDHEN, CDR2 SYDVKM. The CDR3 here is CASSLWPLRGGMESEAFF. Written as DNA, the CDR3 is TGTGCCAGCAGTTTATGGCCGCTAAGGGGGGGGATGGAATCTGAAGCTTTCTTT.

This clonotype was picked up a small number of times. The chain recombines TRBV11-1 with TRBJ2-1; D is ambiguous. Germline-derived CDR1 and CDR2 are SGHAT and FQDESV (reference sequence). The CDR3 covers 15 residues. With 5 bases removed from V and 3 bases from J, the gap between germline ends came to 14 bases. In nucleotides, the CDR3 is TGTGCCAGCAGCCCTACGACGGATAGCTACAATGAGCAGTTCTTC. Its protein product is CASSPTTDSYNEQFF. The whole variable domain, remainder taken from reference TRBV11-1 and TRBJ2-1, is EAEVAQSPRYKITEKSQAVAFWCDPISGHATLYWYRQILGQGPELLVQFQDESVVDDSQLPKDRFSAERLKGVDSTLKIQPAELGDSAMYLCASSPTTDSYNEQFFGPGTRLTVL.